A single sample gave rise to the 13 T cell receptor beta chains below, sequenced in a study of blood T cells in healthy people across ages. The authors ran a second PCR of roughly 6 to 12 cycles using a sample-barcoded 5' primer and a J-beta primer mix. TCRdb re-derived calls from the 5' RACE reads in MiXCR, one entry per CDR3 protein. The sample lists 1.6 million or so distinct CDR3 sequences, roughly 32% occurring once. Sequenced material: blood. The receptors originated from a woman in her 30s in good health.

The chain has TRBV5-6 and TRBJ2-3; 7 bases agree with TRBD2. This CDR3 comprises 14 residues. V shed 5 bases and J 4 bases; nucleotides not matched to a gene: 7. CDR1 and CDR2 (germline): SGHDT, YYEEEE. In DNA form, the CDR3 reads TGTGCCAGCAGGCCGGGAGGAGAAGCAGATACGCAGTATTTT. Its protein is CASRPGGEADTQYF.

As regards this clonotype: Since a much larger clone is just one base distant, this may be a read error. This chain joins TRBV5-1 and TRBJ2-6, with a weak D call TRBD1 (5 bases). Germline V gene data show CDR1 as SGHRS and CDR2 as YFSETQ. This CDR3 is built from 15 residues. CDR3 nucleotide sequence: TGCGCCAGCAGCTCTGACGTCTTAGGGGCCAACGTCCCGACTTTC. This gives the protein CASSSDVLGANVPTF. Variable domain in full (rest from reference TRBV5-1 and TRBJ2-6): KAGVTQTPRYLIKTRGQQVTLSCSPISGHRSVSWYQQTPGQGLQFLFEYFSETQRNKGNFPGRFSGRQFSNSRSEMNVSTLELGDSALYLCASSSDVLGANVPTFGAGSRLTVL.

This clonotype came up a few times. This rearrangement joins TRBV10-2 to TRBJ2-7, with unresolved D. The J call may be wrong; the DNA end is better matched by TRBJ2-5. Germline V gives CDR1 WSHSY, CDR2 SAAADI. This CDR3 contains 14 residues. In DNA form, the CDR3 reads TGCGCCAGCAGCGAGAGCTACCGTTGGGAGACCCAGTACTTC. As protein: CASSESYRWETQYF.

V is TRBV25-1 and J is TRBJ2-7; D may be TRBD1 or TRBD2 (5 bases each). This CDR3 is 14 amino acids long. Germline V gene lookup returns CDR1 MGHDK and CDR2 SYGVNS. V lost 10 bases, J lost 2 bases, and 18 bases lay in between. CDR3 in amino acids: CAIAPRETPYEQYF. The CDR3 nucleotides are TGTGCCATCGCCCCCAGGGAGACCCCCTACGAGCAGTACTTC.

The V gene is TRBV7-2, the J gene TRBJ2-1, with 9 bases that match TRBD2. This CDR3 contains 14 residues. Germline-derived CDR1 and CDR2 are SGHTA and FQGNSA. The ends lost 3 bases at V and 8 bases at J; junction bases unmatched: 5. The CDR3 DNA reads TGTGCCAGCAGCTTCTTGGCGGGGGGGCATGAGCAGTTCTTC. The encoded protein is CASSFLAGGHEQFF. Full variable domain (missing parts from reference TRBV7-2 and TRBJ2-1): GAGVSQSPSNKVTEKGKDVELRCDPISGHTALYWYRQSLGQGLEFLIYFQGNSAPDKSGLPSDRFSAERTGGSVSTLTIQRTQQEDSAVYLCASSFLAGGHEQFFGPGTRLTVL.

The chain couples TRBV2 to TRBJ1-2; possibly TRBD1 for D (5 bases). Trimming shortened V by 4 bases and J by 8 bases, and 14 bases separated the two germline ends. CDR1 is SNHLY, CDR2 FYNNEI, per germline. The CDR3 sequence is 13 residues long. The CDR3 is CASSVFGAEGYTF. The CDR3 region has the DNA TGTGCCAGCAGTGTGTTTGGGGCAGAAGGCTACACCTTC.

This chain links TRBV2 with TRBJ2-7, with 9 bases lining up with TRBD1. The CDR3 spans 17 residues. Trimming at V came to 6 bases and at J to 3 bases, leaving 15 bases not matched to a gene. Germline CDR1 SNHLY, CDR2 FYNNEI. Here the CDR3 DNA reads TGTGCCAGCAGCCCCGGGACAGGGAGAATAGGGCGCTACGAGCAGTACTTC. Encoded protein: CASSPGTGRIGRYEQYF.

The genes are TRBV5-1 and TRBJ2-2; 8 positions agree with TRBD1. This CDR3 has 15 residues. V dropped 4 bases and J dropped 3; count of bases not matched to a gene: 5. Germline lookup yields CDR1 SGHRS and CDR2 YFSETQ. The CDR3 region has the DNA TGCGCCAGCAGCATGACAGGGGATCACACCGGGGAGCTGTTTTTT. This gives the protein CASSMTGDHTGELFF.

This clonotype was seen only a few times. The genes are TRBV29-1 and TRBJ1-2; D is perhaps TRBD1 (6 bases). The CDR3 extends over 13 amino acids. CDR1 and CDR2 (germline): SQVTM, ANQGSEA. V lost 0 bases, J lost 8 bases, and 13 bases lay in between. The CDR3 loop reads CSVEDHGGRGYTF. The CDR3 coding sequence is TGCAGCGTTGAAGATCACGGGGGCCGGGGCTACACCTTC.

In this sample, this clonotype turned up a few times. The rearrangement uses TRBV6-2 or TRBV6-3 and TRBJ2-7; TRBD1 matches at 7 bases. The CDR3 is made up of 13 amino acids. Trimming cost V 3 bases and J 4 bases; bases outside gene matches: 3. Germline CDR1 and CDR2: MNHEY and SVGEGT. CDR3 DNA sequence: TGTGCCAGCAGTTATGGACAGGAGTACGAGCAGTACTTC. It translates to CASSYGQEYEQYF.

This clonotype was detected only once. The chain uses TRBV5-4 and TRBJ2-1; D might be TRBD2 (6 bases). Germline V lookup: CDR1 SGHNT, CDR2 YYREEE (reference sequence). CDR3 length: 15 residues. Trimming stripped 4 bases from V and 4 bases from J, with 15 bases between. CDR3 sequence: CASSARLGPYNEQFF. DNA of the CDR3: TGTGCCAGCAGCGCTCGACTAGGACCTTACAATGAGCAGTTCTTC.

The chain links TRBV20-1 to TRBJ2-5; D is uncertain. The CDR3 totals 16 residues. The V gene lost 0 bases and the J gene lost 5 bases, with 19 bases spanning the gap. Germline CDR1 is DFQATT and CDR2 is SNEGSKA (reference sequence). CDR3 region: CSARDRSLPTWETQYF. CDR3 DNA sequence: TGCAGTGCTAGAGATCGTAGCCTACCAACGTGGGAGACCCAGTACTTC.

To note about this clonotype: At one boundary the junction diverges from the germline segment, which might be a read error. This chain links TRBV5-1 with TRBJ2-1; 8 bases agree with TRBD1. CDR1 SGHRS and CDR2 YFSETQ come from the germline V gene. CDR3 length: 14 amino acids. Here the CDR3 DNA reads TGCGCCAGTTCGACAGGGGCGACCTACAATGGGCAGTTCTTC. Translated, it gives CASSTGATYNGQFF.